These 5 T cell receptor beta chains were all obtained from the same sample, sequenced in a study of shared clonotypes between healthy human individuals. Sequencing was performed with immunoSEQ multiplex PCR; in TCRdb, only in-frame clones are kept and a portion is missing. Here the sample spans fewer than 600,000 clones, 79% being singletons. The specimen was PBMCs. These receptors came from a woman in her thirties or forties in good health. Some clones in this sample may be carry-over from other donors' samples.

Here the CDR3 DNA reads TGTGCCAGCAGTGAATACAGGGGGCTCGAGACCCAGTACTTC. Protein product: CASSEYRGLETQYF. The V call is TRBV25-1, the J call TRBJ2-5; 8 positions match TRBD1. V was clipped by 0 bases and J by 5 bases; unmatched bases: 2. This CDR3 is built from 14 residues. The germline V gene encodes CDR1 MGHDK and CDR2 SYGVNS.

This CDR3 is CASSGSGELFF. Written as DNA, the CDR3 is TGTGCCAGCAGTGGGAGCGGGGAGCTGTTTTTT. V usage is TRBV2 and J usage is TRBJ2-2, with D unclear. V was cut by 4 bases and J by 7 bases, with 4 bases left in between. From germline, CDR1 is SNHLY and CDR2 FYNNEI. CDR3 length: 11 amino acids.

This chain connects TRBV4-3 to TRBJ2-7; D ambiguous. Germline-derived CDR1 and CDR2 are LGHNA and YSLEER. There are 14 residues in the CDR3. Between the trimmed V and J ends, which lost 1 base and 1 base, there was a span of 8 bases. The CDR3 spells CASSQGLGSYEQYF. CDR3 in DNA: TGCGCCAGCAGCCAAGGGCTGGGATCCTACGAGCAGTACTTC.

The chain links TRBV2 to TRBJ1-1, with 8 bases matching TRBD1. V trimming: 8 bases; J trimming: 1 base; junction bases outside the gene matches: 6. The CDR3 loop spans 14 amino acids. CDR1 is SNHLY, CDR2 FYNNEI, per germline. CDR3 nucleotide sequence: TGTGCCAGCTACCGGACAGGGTCGAACACTGAAGCTTTCTTT. Protein: CASYRTGSNTEAFF.

V gene TRBV30 combines with J gene TRBJ2-2; D is unclear. The CDR3 runs 14 residues. Trimming took 0 bases from V and 0 from J, leaving 5 bases between them. Germline CDR1 reads GTSNPN; CDR2 reads SVGIG (reference sequence). In nucleotides, the CDR3 is TGTGCCTGGAGTGTATATGCGAACACCGGGGAGCTGTTTTTT. Its translation is CAWSVYANTGELFF.